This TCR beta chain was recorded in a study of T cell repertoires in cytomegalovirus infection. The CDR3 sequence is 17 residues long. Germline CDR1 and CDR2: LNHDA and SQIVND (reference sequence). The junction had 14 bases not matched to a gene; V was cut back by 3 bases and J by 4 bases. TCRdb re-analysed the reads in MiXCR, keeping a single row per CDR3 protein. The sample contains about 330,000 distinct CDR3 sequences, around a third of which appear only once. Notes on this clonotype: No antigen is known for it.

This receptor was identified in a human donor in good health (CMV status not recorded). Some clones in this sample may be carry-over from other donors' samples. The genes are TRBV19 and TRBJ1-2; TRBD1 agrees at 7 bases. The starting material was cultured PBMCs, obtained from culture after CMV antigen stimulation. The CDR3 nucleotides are TGTGCCAGTAGTATCTGGCTTGGGACAGAGAACTCCTATGGCTACACCTTC. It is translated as CASSIWLGTENSYGYTF. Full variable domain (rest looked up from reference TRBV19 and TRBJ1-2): DGGITQSPKYLFRKEGQNVTLSCEQNLNHDAMYWYRQDPGQGLRLIYYSQIVNDFQKGDIAEGYSVSREKKESFPLTVTSAQKNPTAFYLCASSIWLGTENSYGYTFGSGTRLTVV.